A single T cell receptor (beta chain) is shown here with its context. What it binds is unknown. Sequencing used immunoSEQ multiplex PCR; TCRdb keeps in-frame clones, though not all of them. The table lists some 24,000 clones, 92% of them singletons. This record comes from a study of T cells in localized non-small cell lung cancer. Study-wide results and caveats: Higher blood T cell density tracked longer overall survival. Because researchers sequenced only one region of the tumor, heterogeneity is still possible. Researchers found a median around 61 of the top 100 tumor clones in adjacent lung. Clonality peaked in uninvolved adjacent lung rather than tumor.

The germline V gene encodes CDR1 MDHEN and CDR2 SYDVKM. This CDR3 spans 13 amino acids. Trimming cost V 5 bases and J 7 bases, with 12 bases left between them. The TCR originated in a man between 35 and 75 years old with stage III squamous cell lung carcinoma. The source was peripheral blood, collected before any cancer treatment. The rearrangement links TRBV28 to TRBJ2-4; a weak D match, TRBD1 (5 bases). CDR3 region: CASSQKGQNIQYF. The CDR3 nucleotides read TGTGCCAGCAGTCAGAAGGGGCAGAACATTCAGTACTTC.